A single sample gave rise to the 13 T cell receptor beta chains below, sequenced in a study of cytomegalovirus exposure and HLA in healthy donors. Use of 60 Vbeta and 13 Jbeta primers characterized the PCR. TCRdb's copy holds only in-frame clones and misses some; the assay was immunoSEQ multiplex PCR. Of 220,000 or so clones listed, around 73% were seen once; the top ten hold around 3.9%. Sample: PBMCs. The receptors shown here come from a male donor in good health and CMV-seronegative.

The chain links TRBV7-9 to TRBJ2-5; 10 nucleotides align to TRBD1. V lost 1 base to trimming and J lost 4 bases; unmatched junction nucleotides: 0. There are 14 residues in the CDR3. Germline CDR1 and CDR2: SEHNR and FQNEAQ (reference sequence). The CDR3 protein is CASSLGTGGETQYF. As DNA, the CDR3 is TGTGCCAGCAGCTTAGGGACAGGGGGAGAGACCCAGTACTTC.

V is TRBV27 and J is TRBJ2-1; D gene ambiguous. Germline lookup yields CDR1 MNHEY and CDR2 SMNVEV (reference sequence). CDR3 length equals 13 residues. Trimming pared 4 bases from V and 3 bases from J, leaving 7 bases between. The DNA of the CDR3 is TGTGCCAGCAGTTCTGTAAACTACAATGAGCAGTTCTTC. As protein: CASSSVNYNEQFF.

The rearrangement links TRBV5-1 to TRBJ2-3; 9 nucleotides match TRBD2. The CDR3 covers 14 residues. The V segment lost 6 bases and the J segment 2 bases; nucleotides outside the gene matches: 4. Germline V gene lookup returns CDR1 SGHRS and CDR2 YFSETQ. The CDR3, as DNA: TGCGCCAGCAATGCGGGAGGGGCCACAGATACGCAGTATTTT. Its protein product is CASNAGGATDTQYF.

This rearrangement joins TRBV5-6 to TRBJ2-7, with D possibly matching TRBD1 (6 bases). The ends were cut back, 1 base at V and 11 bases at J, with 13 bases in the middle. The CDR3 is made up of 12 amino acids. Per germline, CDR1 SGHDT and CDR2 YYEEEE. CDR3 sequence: CASSLTRGKEYF. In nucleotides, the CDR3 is TGTGCCAGCAGCTTGACAAGGGGGAAAGAGTACTTC.

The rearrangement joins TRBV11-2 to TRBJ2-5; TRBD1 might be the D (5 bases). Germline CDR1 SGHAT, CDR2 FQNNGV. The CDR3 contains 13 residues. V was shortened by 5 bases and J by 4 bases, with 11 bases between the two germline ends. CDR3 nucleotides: TGTGCCAGCAGCCGACAGTCCCCAGAGACCCAGTACTTC. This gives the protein CASSRQSPETQYF.

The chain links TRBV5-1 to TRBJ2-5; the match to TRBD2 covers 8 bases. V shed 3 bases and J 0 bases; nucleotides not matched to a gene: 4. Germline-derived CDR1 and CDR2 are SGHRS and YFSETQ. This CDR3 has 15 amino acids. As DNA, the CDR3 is TGCGCCAGCAGCTCCGGGACTAGTAACCAAGAGACCCAGTACTTC. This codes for CASSSGTSNQETQYF.

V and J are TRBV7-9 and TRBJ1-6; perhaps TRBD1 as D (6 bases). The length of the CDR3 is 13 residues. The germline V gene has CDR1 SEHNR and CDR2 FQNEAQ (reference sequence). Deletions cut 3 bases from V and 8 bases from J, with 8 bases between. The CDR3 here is CASSLPGDSPLHF. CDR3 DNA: TGTGCCAGCAGCTTGCCAGGGGATTCACCCCTCCACTTT.

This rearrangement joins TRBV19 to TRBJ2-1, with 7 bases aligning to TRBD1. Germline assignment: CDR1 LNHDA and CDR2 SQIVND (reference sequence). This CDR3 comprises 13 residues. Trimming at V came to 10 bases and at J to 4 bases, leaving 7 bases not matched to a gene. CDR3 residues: CATSRGLYNEQFF. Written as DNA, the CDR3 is TGTGCCACCTCTAGGGGGCTTTACAATGAGCAGTTCTTC.

CDR3 sequence (DNA): TGTGCCAGCAGCGCGCAGGGATTGAACACTGAAGCTTTCTTT. As protein: CASSAQGLNTEAFF. The chain carries TRBV7-9 and TRBJ1-1; D may be TRBD1 (5 bases). The germline CDR1 and CDR2 sequences are SEHNR and FQNEAQ (reference sequence). This CDR3 has 14 residues. Trimming took 5 bases from V and 0 from J, leaving 10 bases between them.

The CDR3 sequence is CASSVGLAGLTSSYEQYF. The DNA for the CDR3 is TGTGCCAGCAGCGTGGGACTAGCGGGTTTAACCAGCTCCTACGAGCAGTACTTC. The chain is built from TRBV7-9 and TRBJ2-7; 12 nucleotides match TRBD2. J gave up 0 bases and V 5 bases, and 11 bases lay outside the gene matches. This CDR3 spans 18 amino acids. CDR1 and CDR2 from the germline V gene are SEHNR and FQNEAQ (reference sequence).

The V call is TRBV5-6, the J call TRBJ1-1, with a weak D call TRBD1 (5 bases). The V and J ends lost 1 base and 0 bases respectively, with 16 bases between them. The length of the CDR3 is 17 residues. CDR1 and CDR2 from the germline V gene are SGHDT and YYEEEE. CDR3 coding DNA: TGTGCCAGCAGCTTGTCGGTCGCGGGACGGATGAACACTGAAGCTTTCTTT. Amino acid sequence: CASSLSVAGRMNTEAFF.

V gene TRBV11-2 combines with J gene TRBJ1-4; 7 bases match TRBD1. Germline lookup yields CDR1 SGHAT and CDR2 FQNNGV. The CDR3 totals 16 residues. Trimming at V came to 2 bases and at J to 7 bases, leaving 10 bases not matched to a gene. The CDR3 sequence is CASSLKGGRPREKLFF. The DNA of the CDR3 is TGTGCCAGCAGCTTAAAAGGGGGCAGGCCGCGTGAAAAACTGTTTTTT.

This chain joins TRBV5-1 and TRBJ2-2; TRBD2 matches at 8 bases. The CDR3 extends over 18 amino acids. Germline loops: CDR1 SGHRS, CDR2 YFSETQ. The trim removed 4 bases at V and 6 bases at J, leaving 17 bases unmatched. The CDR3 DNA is TGCGCCAGCAGCCCGGCGGATGGCGGGACTAGAGGCCCCGGGGAGCTGTTTTTT. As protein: CASSPADGGTRGPGELFF.